The clone carrying this T cell receptor beta chain was picked up many times. These data come from a study of low-dose radiotherapy and immunotherapy resistance in tumors. Across the whole study: Each patient was administered nivolumab intravenously at 240 mg, which was a flat dose, every two weeks, along with intravenous ipilimumab at 1 mg/kg every six weeks. With cycle 1 day 1 as the start, patients took oral aspirin 300 mg daily for four cycles.

Stated time point: before trial treatment. Along with nivolumab and ipilimumab, donors received aspirin, low-dose cyclophosphamide and low-dose radiotherapy. The V gene's germline CDR1 is GTSNPN and CDR2 SVGIG (reference sequence). With V trimmed by 3 bases and J by 4 bases, 8 bases remained unmatched. This CDR3 is built from 15 residues. Primers used for first-strand cDNA, a TRAV- and TRBV-specific set, covered both alpha and beta chains. The PCR that amplified TCRs ran for roughly 20 cycles, relying on a constant-region primer and a V-primer adapter. Amplification of isolated mRNA was accomplished via in vitro transcription. TCRdb itself ran the reads through MiXCR, one entry per CDR3 protein. The data hold around 99,000 distinct CDR3 sequences, with around 9.2% observed a single time.

The chain employs TRBV30 and TRBJ2-2, with TRBD2 matching 7 bases. The sample was PBMCs, taken before treatment. The sequence was obtained from a male donor with prostate cancer. The CDR3 region has the DNA TGTGCCTGGAGGGGGCGGGGGTCGAGCACCGGGGAGCTGTTTTTT. Translating gives CAWRGRGSSTGELFF.